The clone carrying this T cell receptor (beta chain) was seen at least ten times. The antigen is not known. The sample belongs to a study of Graves' ophthalmopathy and Graves' hyperthyroidism. Study-level points and caveats: Discrimination between ophthalmopathy and stable hyperthyroidism by a 13-signature model showed about 86% sensitivity and about 80% specificity.

Researchers classed hyperthyroidism as stable given no ophthalmopathy within 18 months of follow-up. Other autoimmune diseases, uncontrolled infections, pregnancy and lactation each led to patient exclusion. It was on clinical symptoms, serum thyroxine, TRAb, thyroid ultrasound and orbital computed tomography that diagnosis relied. Trimming removed 4 bases from V and 5 bases from J, with 12 bases in between. Germline loops: CDR1 SQVTM, CDR2 ANQGSEA. The CDR3 has 12 residues. Transcripts of RNA were the source for amplifying TCR beta CDR3 regions. RT-PCR with HTBI primers came first, then second-round multiplex PCR. Each CDR3 protein gets one entry after TCRdb re-called the multiplex PCR reads with MiXCR. Found here are about 380,000 distinct CDR3 sequences, just over 15% of them singletons; the top ten hold approximately 7%.

This receptor was identified in a woman aged 18-35 years with stable Graves' hyperthyroidism. The chain joins TRBV29-1 to TRBJ2-7; no definite D call. Sequenced: peripheral blood. This chain's CDR3 is CSVAQGINEQYF. CDR3 in DNA: TGCAGCGTTGCTCAAGGTATCAACGAGCAGTACTTC.